The 30 T cell receptor beta chains in this list originate from one sample, sequenced in a study of identical twins. TCRdb analysed the 5' RACE reads with MiXCR anew, one entry per CDR3 protein. The data hold 550,000 to 700,000 distinct CDR3 sequences, with approximately 10% observed a single time. The same specimen was also included in a second study, on yellow fever vaccine responses in identical twins.

The sequencing sample was made of PBMCs. These receptors all come from a young woman in good health.

Ten or more counts support this clonotype. The chain carries TRBV10-1 and TRBJ2-7; D might be TRBD1 (5 bases). The germline V gene encodes CDR1 WNHNN and CDR2 SYGVQD (reference sequence). V was cut by 4 bases and J by 7 bases, with 14 bases left in between. The length of the CDR3 is 13 residues. CDR3: CASSALGRGEQYF. Here the CDR3 DNA reads TGCGCCAGCAGTGCACTCGGAAGGGGTGAGCAGTACTTC.

This clonotype was seen repeatedly, ten times or more. The genes are TRBV6-1 and TRBJ2-7, with D possibly matching TRBD1 (6 bases). The germline V gene encodes CDR1 MNHNS and CDR2 SASEGT. Trimming took off 5 bases at V and 2 bases at J, with 16 bases between the two ends. CDR3 length equals 15 residues. CDR3 DNA sequence: TGTGCCAGCAGTCTTCGACAGGCCCATCCCTACGAGCAGTACTTC. Translating gives CASSLRQAHPYEQYF.

This clonotype appeared a few times. This sequence joins TRBV18 and TRBJ2-7; TRBD1 is a possible D gene (6 bases). V lost 3 bases to trimming and J lost 1 base, with 16 bases between them. The germline V gene has CDR1 KGHSH and CDR2 LQKENI. The CDR3 is made up of 16 amino acids. The CDR3 DNA reads as TGTGCCAGCTCACCGCCAGGGCAGGGGCGTTCCTACGAGCAGTACTTC. Encoded protein: CASSPPGQGRSYEQYF. Filled out from reference TRBV18 and TRBJ2-7, the complete variable domain reads NAGVMQNPRHLVRRRGQEARLRCSPMKGHSHVYWYRQLPEEGLKFMVYLQKENIIDESGMPKERFSAEFPKEGPSILRIQQVVRGDSAAYFCASSPPGQGRSYEQYFGPGTRLTVT.

In this sample, this clonotype turned up many times. This chain connects TRBV12-3 or TRBV12-4 to TRBJ2-1, with 12 nucleotides matching TRBD1. V shed 5 bases, J shed 9 bases, and the junction held 5 bases outside the gene matches. The length of the CDR3 is 14 residues. CDR3 DNA: TGTGCCAGCAGTAGGGACAGGGGGCAGGGTGAGCAGTTCTTC. Translation gives CASSRDRGQGEQFF.

In its sample, this clonotype was seen once. The J gene is TRBJ2-1, the V gene TRBV7-9; 8 positions agree with TRBD2. Trimming at V came to 0 bases and at J to 8 bases, leaving 12 bases not matched to a gene. Germline CDR1 and CDR2: SEHNR and FQNEAQ (reference sequence). This CDR3 spans 17 amino acids. CDR3 in amino acids: CASSLASSGGGRDEQFF. The CDR3 DNA follows: TGTGCCAGCAGCTTAGCGTCTTCTGGCGGGGGGAGGGATGAGCAGTTCTTC.

This clonotype showed up just a few times. V usage is TRBV7-8 and J usage is TRBJ2-7, with a tentative D call TRBD1 (5 bases). V was shortened by 7 bases and J by 3 bases, with 28 bases between the two germline ends. The V gene's germline CDR1 is SGHVS and CDR2 FQNEAQ. CDR3 length: 18 residues. In DNA, the CDR3 is TGTGCCAGCACAGACCTTATAAGCCAGGGAAGGTCTCTCTACGAGCAGTACTTC. Translated: CASTDLISQGRSLYEQYF. Combining the CDR3 with reference TRBV7-8 and TRBJ2-7 gives the whole variable domain GAGVSQSPRYKVAKRGQDVALRCDPISGHVSLFWYQQALGQGPEFLTYFQNEAQLDKSGLPSDRFFAERPEGSVSTLKIQRTQQEDSAVYLCASTDLISQGRSLYEQYFGPGTRLTVT.

This clonotype has only a few counts. The J gene is TRBJ2-7, the V gene TRBV28, with 7 bases that match TRBD2. CDR1 and CDR2 from the germline V gene are MDHEN and SYDVKM. V dropped 8 bases and J dropped 6; count of bases not matched to a gene: 16. The CDR3 runs 15 residues. The CDR3 sequence is CASGPSGPWEGEQYF. CDR3 sequence (DNA): TGTGCCAGCGGCCCCTCCGGGCCTTGGGAGGGCGAGCAGTACTTC.

This clonotype was seen a handful of times. V gene TRBV5-1 combines with J gene TRBJ2-3; 9 nucleotides align to TRBD1. CDR1 is SGHRS, CDR2 YFSETQ, per germline. V shed 1 base and J 3 bases; nucleotides not matched to a gene: 3. This CDR3 is 15 amino acids long. CDR3 in DNA: TGCGCCAGCAGCTTGAGAGGGACAGGGACAGATACGCAGTATTTT. Translated: CASSLRGTGTDTQYF.

This clonotype showed up just a few times. The CDR3 spells CASAVQPRNTGELFF. The CDR3 region has the DNA TGTGCCAGTGCAGTACAGCCCCGAAACACCGGGGAGCTGTTTTTT. The V call is TRBV5-6, the J call TRBJ2-2; D is ambiguous. The CDR3 runs to 15 residues. Germline CDR1 SGHDT, CDR2 YYEEEE. Trimming took off 8 bases at V and 2 bases at J, with 16 bases between the two ends.

This sequence joins TRBV7-2 and TRBJ2-1; TRBD1 might be the D (6 bases). This CDR3 region has 15 residues. Germline assignment: CDR1 SGHTA and CDR2 FQGNSA. The germline V and J ends were trimmed by 0 bases and 8 bases, with 14 bases remaining between them. The CDR3 DNA follows: TGTGCCAGCAGCTTAGCCCCGACAGGTATTTATGAGCAGTTCTTC. Its protein product is CASSLAPTGIYEQFF. The full variable domain, its missing parts supplied by reference TRBV7-2 and TRBJ2-1, is GAGVSQSPSNKVTEKGKDVELRCDPISGHTALYWYRQSLGQGLEFLIYFQGNSAPDKSGLPSDRFSAERTGGSVSTLTIQRTQQEDSAVYLCASSLAPTGIYEQFFGPGTRLTVL.

The chain uses TRBV4-3 and TRBJ2-1, with 11 bases lining up with TRBD2. V lost 3 bases and J lost 6; bases outside the gene matches: 13. This CDR3 is built from 18 residues. Germline CDR1 reads LGHNA; CDR2 reads YSLEER. The CDR3 sequence is CASSQDRLAGYPTNEQFF. CDR3 nucleotides: TGCGCCAGCAGCCAGGACCGACTAGCGGGGTACCCTACCAATGAGCAGTTCTTC.

This clonotype was observed a few times. This chain connects TRBV20-1 to TRBJ1-2; D is ambiguous. The germline V gene has CDR1 DFQATT and CDR2 SNEGSKA (reference sequence). This CDR3 region has 15 residues. V was pared by 4 bases and J by 4 bases, with 19 bases between. CDR3: CSATRPGRGFYGYTF. For the CDR3, the DNA is TGCAGTGCTACTCGACCGGGCCGCGGATTCTATGGCTACACCTTC.

This clonotype was seen a handful of times. The chain is built from TRBV27 and TRBJ2-7, with a tentative D call TRBD2 (6 bases). The CDR3 sequence is 14 residues long. The germline CDR1 and CDR2 sequences are MNHEY and SMNVEV (reference sequence). V was shortened by 2 bases and J by 2 bases, with 10 bases between the two germline ends. CDR3 DNA sequence: TGTGCCAGCAGTTTAGCTCGCGGGGCCTACGAGCAGTACTTC. This translates into CASSLARGAYEQYF.

The V and J genes are TRBV7-9 and TRBJ2-7; D is undetermined. V was shortened by 4 bases and J by 0 bases, with 13 bases between the two germline ends. The CDR3 is 15 residues long. Germline V gives CDR1 SEHNR, CDR2 FQNEAQ (reference sequence). DNA of the CDR3: TGTGCCAGCAGCTCCGGGCTCCATACCTCCTACGAGCAGTACTTC. Its translation: CASSSGLHTSYEQYF.

This clonotype was seen many times. The chain is built from TRBV5-1 and TRBJ2-1; 11 nucleotides align to TRBD1. The germline V gene encodes CDR1 SGHRS and CDR2 YFSETQ. V dropped 4 bases and J dropped 8; count of bases not matched to a gene: 5. The length of the CDR3 is 14 residues. The CDR3 DNA reads as TGCGCCAGCAGCCGGGGACAGGGGGAAGATGAGCAGTTCTTC. Its protein is CASSRGQGEDEQFF. Full variable domain (rest looked up from reference TRBV5-1 and TRBJ2-1): KAGVTQTPRYLIKTRGQQVTLSCSPISGHRSVSWYQQTPGQGLQFLFEYFSETQRNKGNFPGRFSGRQFSNSRSEMNVSTLELGDSALYLCASSRGQGEDEQFFGPGTRLTVL.

This clonotype was seen repeatedly, ten times or more. The V call is TRBV12-3 or TRBV12-4, the J call TRBJ1-2; D is perhaps TRBD1 (5 bases). Trimming removed 1 base at V and 4 bases at J, with 7 bases between. The CDR3 length is 13 residues. DNA for the CDR3: TGTGCCAGCAGTTTAGGGGGGACCTATGGCTACACCTTC. Its translation: CASSLGGTYGYTF.

The chain has TRBV20-1 and TRBJ2-3; the match to TRBD2 covers 9 bases. In germline, CDR1 is DFQATT, CDR2 SNEGSKA (reference sequence). The V gene end was trimmed by 4 bases and the J gene end by 5 bases; junction bases not matched to a gene: 4. The CDR3 covers 13 residues. CDR3 residues: CSAILAGRDTQYF. In DNA form, the CDR3 reads TGCAGTGCTATCCTAGCGGGAAGAGATACGCAGTATTTT.

This clonotype was found many times. The chain couples TRBV20-1 to TRBJ2-5, with 11 bases aligning to TRBD2. V dropped 6 bases and J dropped 0; count of bases not matched to a gene: 9. The germline gives CDR1 DFQATT, CDR2 SNEGSKA (reference sequence). This CDR3 is built from 16 residues. This CDR3 is CSAMGLAANYQETQYF. The CDR3 region has the DNA TGCAGTGCGATGGGACTAGCGGCTAACTACCAAGAGACCCAGTACTTC.

Notes on this clonotype: A much larger clone differs by one base, so this may be a read error. The chain's CDR3 is CASTQGGAKNIPYF. As DNA, the CDR3 is TGCGCCAGCACCCAAGGTGGGGCCAAAAACATTCCGTACTTC. The chain carries TRBV5-1 and TRBJ2-4; possibly TRBD1 for D (5 bases). Germline CDR1 reads SGHRS; CDR2 reads YFSETQ. There are 14 residues in the CDR3.

This clonotype has a handful of counts. The J gene is TRBJ2-2, the V gene TRBV7-8, with 9 bases matching TRBD1. This CDR3 has 14 amino acids. Per germline, CDR1 SGHVS and CDR2 FQNEAQ. V shed 5 bases, J shed 7 bases, and the junction held 5 bases outside the gene matches. The CDR3 reads CASSDDRGFGELFF. CDR3 nucleotide sequence: TGTGCCAGCAGCGACGACAGGGGGTTCGGGGAGCTGTTTTTT.

At least ten counts were recorded for this clonotype. The chain uses TRBV29-1 and TRBJ1-2; 8 bases fit TRBD1. V trimming: 2 bases; J trimming: 1 base; junction bases outside the gene matches: 9. The germline gives CDR1 SQVTM, CDR2 ANQGSEA. The CDR3 runs to 16 residues. CDR3: CSVEHYGTGFNYGYTF. The CDR3 DNA sequence: TGCAGCGTTGAACACTACGGGACAGGCTTTAACTATGGCTACACCTTC.

This clonotype was seen a handful of times. The chain recombines TRBV20-1 with TRBJ2-3; D might be TRBD1 or TRBD2, each matching 5 bases. The CDR3 runs 14 residues. V was pared by 1 base and J by 3 bases, with 11 bases between. CDR1 is DFQATT, CDR2 SNEGSKA, per germline (reference sequence). The CDR3 spells CSARGTGRTDTQYF. CDR3 DNA: TGCAGTGCTAGAGGGACGGGGCGAACAGATACGCAGTATTTT.

This clonotype was picked up many times. The rearrangement links TRBV11-2 to TRBJ2-5, with 10 bases fitting TRBD2. The CDR3 is 18 residues long. J gave up 1 base and V 0 bases, and 8 bases lay outside the gene matches. Germline CDR1 is SGHAT and CDR2 is FQNNGV. CDR3 bases: TGTGCCAGCAGCTTAGAACCGCGCTGGACTAGCGGCCAAGAGACCCAGTACTTC. It is translated as CASSLEPRWTSGQETQYF.

The chain combines TRBV29-1 with TRBJ1-1; D is possibly TRBD1 (6 bases). Germline lookup yields CDR1 SQVTM and CDR2 ANQGSEA. V lost 4 bases and J lost 1, with 13 bases in between. The CDR3 extends over 14 amino acids. CDR3 amino acids: CSVGAPGENTEAFF. The CDR3 DNA reads as TGCAGCGTTGGAGCGCCAGGGGAGAACACTGAAGCTTTCTTT.

This chain uses TRBV7-9 with TRBJ2-5, with TRBD1 as a possible D gene (6 bases). V was clipped by 5 bases and J by 3 bases, with 10 bases between them. The CDR3 length is 13 residues. The germline V gene has CDR1 SEHNR and CDR2 FQNEAQ (reference sequence). Here the CDR3 reads CASSGTHEETQYF. As DNA, the CDR3 is TGTGCCAGCAGCGGGACACACGAAGAGACCCAGTACTTC.

This clonotype was seen at least ten times. CDR3 protein: CSVPRNSRNEQFF. The DNA for the CDR3 is TGCAGCGTCCCCAGGAACTCCCGCAATGAGCAGTTCTTC. V usage is TRBV29-1 and J usage is TRBJ2-1; D is ambiguous. The CDR3 runs to 13 residues. Trimming removed 6 bases at V and 6 bases at J, with 15 bases between. The V gene's germline CDR1 is SQVTM and CDR2 ANQGSEA.

This clonotype was seen a handful of times. J is TRBJ2-7 and V is TRBV4-1; 8 bases agree with TRBD1. Germline V gene lookup returns CDR1 MGHRA and CDR2 YSYEKL. This CDR3 comprises 14 residues. Unmatched junction bases numbered 7, after V lost 5 bases and J lost 4 bases. Here the CDR3 DNA reads TGCGCCAGCAGCGAGGGACAGGCGGAATACGAGCAGTACTTC. Its protein product is CASSEGQAEYEQYF.

This chain joins TRBV6-5 and TRBJ2-6; perhaps TRBD2 as D (6 bases). The CDR3 is made up of 15 amino acids. Trimming left V 8 bases short and J 0 bases short, with 11 bases between. Germline-derived CDR1 and CDR2 are MNHEY and SVGAGI. CDR3: CASVGGFSGANVLTF. The CDR3, as DNA: TGTGCCAGCGTTGGGGGGTTCTCTGGGGCCAACGTCCTGACTTTC.

This clonotype was recorded many times. The rearrangement links TRBV5-1 to TRBJ2-1; 11 bases match TRBD1. Germline CDR1 reads SGHRS; CDR2 reads YFSETQ. J lost 2 bases, V lost 2 bases, and 3 bases had no gene match. The CDR3 is made up of 16 amino acids. DNA of the CDR3: TGCGCCAGCAGCTTCTCGGGACAGGGGGCCTACAATGAGCAGTTCTTC. Its protein product is CASSFSGQGAYNEQFF. The full variable domain, its missing parts supplied by reference TRBV5-1 and TRBJ2-1, is KAGVTQTPRYLIKTRGQQVTLSCSPISGHRSVSWYQQTPGQGLQFLFEYFSETQRNKGNFPGRFSGRQFSNSRSEMNVSTLELGDSALYLCASSFSGQGAYNEQFFGPGTRLTVL.

This clonotype was detected only a few times. The chain employs TRBV5-1 and TRBJ2-3; 14 bases map to TRBD2. The CDR3 length is 19 residues. With 5 bases clipped from V and 0 bases from J, the junction kept 11 bases outside the gene matches. CDR1 is SGHRS and CDR2 is YFSETQ in the germline V gene. This CDR3 is CASRPGLAGGPSSTDTQYF. The CDR3 DNA sequence: TGCGCCAGCAGACCCGGACTAGCGGGAGGTCCCTCGAGCACAGATACGCAGTATTTT.